The 13 T cell receptor beta chains presented below share a single source sample, sequenced in a study of T cell responses to AZD1222 COVID-19 vaccine. Only in-frame clones appear in the TCRdb table, and some are missing; sequencing was by immunoSEQ multiplex PCR. Among 150,000 or so clones listed, about nine tenths were seen once. The source material was peripheral blood, sampled on day 0 of AZD1222 vaccination. The receptors originated from an adult in good health.

The CDR3 sequence is CASSPRTPSPLHF. Here the CDR3 DNA reads TGTGCCAGCAGTCCACGGACACCATCACCCCTCCACTTT. The chain carries TRBV28 and TRBJ1-6, with a weak D call TRBD1 (5 bases). The CDR3 extends over 13 amino acids. Germline CDR1 reads MDHEN; CDR2 reads SYDVKM. V was clipped by 5 bases and J by 10 bases, with 12 bases between them. The variable domain in full, with the rest retrieved from reference TRBV28 and TRBJ1-6, is DVKVTQSSRYLVKRTGEKVFLECVQDMDHENMFWYRQDPGLGLRLIYFSYDVKMKEKGDIPEGYSVSREKKERFSLILESASTNQTSMYLCASSPRTPSPLHFGNGTRLTVT.

This rearrangement joins TRBV11-2 to TRBJ1-1, with D possibly matching TRBD1 (5 bases). The CDR3 extends over 13 amino acids. The germline V gene has CDR1 SGHAT and CDR2 FQNNGV. The germline V and J ends were trimmed by 5 bases and 1 base, with 8 bases remaining between them. CDR3 nucleotide sequence: TGTGCCAGCAGCCGACAGCCGAACACTGAAGCTTTCTTT. Amino acids: CASSRQPNTEAFF.

The chain uses TRBV5-4 and TRBJ2-5, with D possibly being TRBD2 (6 bases). Germline V CDR1 and CDR2: SGHNT, YYREEE (reference sequence). The CDR3 runs 15 residues. Trimming took off 0 bases at V and 1 base at J, with 10 bases between the two ends. CDR3: CASSLGSSGQETQYF. CDR3 coding DNA: TGTGCCAGCAGCTTGGGTAGTAGCGGCCAAGAGACCCAGTACTTC. The full variable domain, completed using reference TRBV5-4 and TRBJ2-5, is ETGVTQSPTHLIKTRGQQVTLRCSSQSGHNTVSWYQQALGQGPQFIFQYYREEENGRGNFPPRFSGLQFPNYSSELNVNALELDDSALYLCASSLGSSGQETQYFGPGTRLLVL.

CDR3 amino acids: CASSQVISLRGTDTQYF. DNA for the CDR3: TGCGCCAGCAGCCAAGTAATATCTCTCCGCGGCACAGATACGCAGTATTTT. The chain links TRBV4-1 to TRBJ2-3; D ambiguous. This CDR3 spans 17 amino acids. Germline V CDR1 and CDR2: MGHRA, YSYEKL. Trimming cost V 1 base and J 1 base, with 15 bases left between them.

This clone was picked up a small number of times. J is TRBJ1-2 and V is TRBV28; the D is unclear. The length of the CDR3 is 13 residues. Trimming left V 6 bases short and J 2 bases short, with 10 bases between. Germline CDR1 is MDHEN and CDR2 is SYDVKM. DNA of the CDR3: TGTGCCAGCAGAAAACAAGGAAACTATGGCTACACCTTC. Translation gives CASRKQGNYGYTF.

V usage is TRBV6-5 and J usage is TRBJ1-6, with D perhaps TRBD1 (5 bases). The V and J ends lost 1 base and 7 bases respectively, with 11 bases between them. CDR3 length: 15 amino acids. The germline V gene encodes CDR1 MNHEY and CDR2 SVGAGI. CDR3: CASSYLGRQNSPLHF. The CDR3 DNA reads TGTGCCAGCAGTTACTTGGGCAGACAGAATTCACCCCTCCACTTT.

This clone turned up a few times. This rearrangement joins TRBV6-2 or TRBV6-3 to TRBJ1-5; D is uncertain. V was shortened by 5 bases and J by 6 bases, with 8 bases between the two germline ends. Germline CDR1 MNHEY, CDR2 SVGEGT. This CDR3 is built from 12 residues. The CDR3 DNA reads as TGTGCCAGCAGTCGGGAGTTTCAGCCCCAGCATTTT. Protein product: CASSREFQPQHF.

The rearrangement links TRBV5-1 to TRBJ1-5; D is possibly TRBD1 (5 bases). CDR3 size: 15 residues. Deletions cut 0 bases from V and 6 bases from J, with 13 bases between. CDR1 is SGHRS, CDR2 YFSETQ, per germline. The CDR3, as DNA: TGCGCCAGCAGCTTGGCCGGGGTTAGGGGTCAGCCCCAGCATTTT. Its translation: CASSLAGVRGQPQHF.

The chain links TRBV6-6 to TRBJ1-1; D remains unclear. The V gene's germline CDR1 is MNHNY and CDR2 SVGAGI (reference sequence). Trimming removed 7 bases from V and 5 bases from J, with 14 bases in between. The CDR3 length is 13 residues. This chain's CDR3 is CASTPPRQTEAFF. Written as DNA, the CDR3 is TGTGCCAGCACCCCCCCCAGACAAACTGAAGCTTTCTTT.

J is TRBJ1-1 and V is TRBV6-5; 8 bases agree with TRBD1. From germline, CDR1 is MNHEY and CDR2 SVGAGI. The length of the CDR3 is 13 residues. V was clipped by 6 bases and J by 5 bases; unmatched bases: 5. CDR3 DNA sequence: TGTGCCAGCAGCGGACAGGGAGAAACTGAAGCTTTCTTT. Translating it yields CASSGQGETEAFF.

The count of this clone is one. The chain employs TRBV4-1 and TRBJ2-1, with 9 bases matching TRBD2. The CDR3 consists of 16 residues. Germline CDR1 reads MGHRA; CDR2 reads YSYEKL. The ends lost 1 base at V and 8 bases at J; junction bases unmatched: 9. Here the CDR3 reads CASSQAILAGADEQFF. For the CDR3, the DNA is TGCGCCAGCAGCCAAGCCATCTTAGCGGGAGCGGATGAGCAGTTCTTC.

This sequence joins TRBV2 and TRBJ2-7; weak D call: TRBD2 (5 bases). V shed 4 bases and J shed 3 bases, with 13 bases lying between them. Germline CDR1 and CDR2: SNHLY and FYNNEI. This CDR3 region has 14 residues. The CDR3 here is CASSGVAGFYEQYF. The CDR3, as DNA: TGTGCCAGCAGTGGTGTGGCGGGTTTCTACGAGCAGTACTTC. Complete variable domain (other parts from reference TRBV2 and TRBJ2-7): EPEVTQTPSHQVTQMGQEVILRCVPISNHLYFYWYRQILGQKVEFLVSFYNNEISEKSEIFDDQFSVERPDGSNFTLKIRSTKLEDSAMYFCASSGVAGFYEQYFGPGTRLTVT.

The V call is TRBV27, the J call TRBJ2-7; D could derive from TRBD1 or TRBD2 (5 bases each). V lost 2 bases, J lost 2 bases, and 13 bases lay in between. This CDR3 is 15 amino acids long. Germline loops: CDR1 MNHEY, CDR2 SMNVEV (reference sequence). CDR3 bases: TGTGCCAGCAGTTTAATTTCCGGGACGGCCTACGAGCAGTACTTC. This encodes CASSLISGTAYEQYF.